A single sample is the source of the 27 T cell receptor beta chains below, sequenced in a study of blood T cell repertoires in COVID-19. Libraries were prepared by immunoSEQ multiplex PCR; TCRdb keeps only in-frame clonotypes and omits some of them. This sample carries more than 15,000 clones, approximately 93% of them seen once, and the ten largest clones take 4.1%. The sequencing input was peripheral blood. The receptors derive from a woman aged 45-60 years with active COVID-19.

V usage is TRBV28 and J usage is TRBJ1-2, with 7 bases matching TRBD1. Germline lookup yields CDR1 MDHEN and CDR2 SYDVKM. The length of the CDR3 is 15 residues. The V segment lost 6 bases and the J segment 5 bases; nucleotides outside the gene matches: 12. In nucleotides, the CDR3 is TGTGCCAGCAGCCTTGAGGCCGGACAGGTTTATGGCTACACCTTC. Its protein is CASSLEAGQVYGYTF.

The count of this clone is one. V is TRBV5-4 and J is TRBJ1-4; TRBD1 matches 8 bases. V was pared by 4 bases and J by 4 bases, with 6 bases of the junction left unmatched. This CDR3 contains 15 residues. Germline V gives CDR1 SGHNT, CDR2 YYREEE (reference sequence). The CDR3 sequence is CASSRRQGNNEKLFF. The DNA for the CDR3 is TGTGCCAGCAGCAGACGACAGGGGAATAATGAAAAACTGTTTTTT.

This clone was seen just once. V and J are TRBV28 and TRBJ1-2; possible D gene TRBD1, 5 bases. The CDR3 extends over 13 amino acids. Per germline, CDR1 MDHEN and CDR2 SYDVKM. Trimming removed 2 bases from V and 7 bases from J, with 11 bases in between. The CDR3, as DNA: TGTGCCAGCAGTTTAGGGGGGAGGGCTGGCTACACCTTC. It encodes CASSLGGRAGYTF.

This clone was counted a single time. The chain employs TRBV9 and TRBJ2-4; D is possibly TRBD1 (6 bases). The germline V gene has CDR1 SGDLS and CDR2 YYNGEE. V dropped 3 bases and J dropped 0 bases, with 13 bases sitting between them. The CDR3 runs 16 residues. The CDR3 here is CASSDRDTVAKNIQYF. The DNA for the CDR3 is TGTGCCAGCAGCGACCGGGACACAGTAGCCAAAAACATTCAGTACTTC.

V usage is TRBV2 and J usage is TRBJ1-2, with D unclear. Germline V gene sequence: CDR1 SNHLY, CDR2 FYNNEI. V shed 0 bases and J shed 7 bases, with 9 bases lying between them. This CDR3 is 13 amino acids long. The CDR3 region is CASSEALGSGYTF. The CDR3 bases are TGTGCCAGCAGTGAAGCGCTTGGGAGTGGCTACACCTTC.

The CDR3 bases are TGTGCCAGCAGCGGACTTAACTATGGCTACACCTTC. Translating it yields CASSGLNYGYTF. The gene calls are TRBV28 and TRBJ1-2; D not certain. V lost 6 bases and J lost 1, with 6 bases in between. Germline-derived CDR1 and CDR2 are MDHEN and SYDVKM. The CDR3 consists of 12 residues.

J is TRBJ2-7 and V is TRBV9, with TRBD1 identical over 7 bases. The CDR3 has 15 amino acids. The germline gives CDR1 SGDLS, CDR2 YYNGEE. Trimming removed 0 bases from V and 0 bases from J; junction bases left unmatched: 3. CDR3 sequence (DNA): TGTGCCAGCAGCGTAGGGGACAGAAGCTCCTACGAGCAGTACTTC. It encodes CASSVGDRSSYEQYF. Full variable domain (outside the CDR3, taken from reference TRBV9 and TRBJ2-7): DSGVTQTPKHLITATGQRVTLRCSPRSGDLSVYWYQQSLDQGLQFLIQYYNGEERAKGNILERFSAQQFPDLHSELNLSSLELGDSALYFCASSVGDRSSYEQYFGPGTRLTVT.

The chain combines TRBV2 with TRBJ1-4, with a tentative D call TRBD1 (5 bases). Looked up from germline, CDR1 is SNHLY and CDR2 is FYNNEI. With 6 bases removed from V and 3 bases from J, the gap between germline ends came to 14 bases. The length of the CDR3 is 15 residues. The CDR3 nucleotides are TGTGCCAGCAGGCCGGGTGGGGCCCCTAATGAAAAACTGTTTTTT. Translating it yields CASRPGGAPNEKLFF.

This chain joins TRBV9 and TRBJ2-7, with 7 bases lining up with TRBD1. CDR1 and CDR2 from the germline V gene are SGDLS and YYNGEE. After removal of 4 bases from V and 0 bases from J, the junction contained 10 bases not matched to a gene. The CDR3 consists of 16 residues. The CDR3 DNA sequence: TGTGCCAGCAGCCTTAACGGACAGGCAAGCTCCTACGAGCAGTACTTC. Translating gives CASSLNGQASSYEQYF.

The genes are TRBV2 and TRBJ2-5; D perhaps matches TRBD1 (6 bases). CDR3 length equals 15 residues. From germline, CDR1 is SNHLY and CDR2 FYNNEI. V was clipped by 4 bases and J by 4 bases, with 16 bases between them. The CDR3 DNA reads TGTGCCAGCAGTGGCACAGGGACCCCCGGAGAGACCCAGTACTTC. Encoded protein: CASSGTGTPGETQYF.

The chain is built from TRBV6-5 and TRBJ1-5; possible D gene TRBD1, 5 bases. V was trimmed by 2 bases and J by 3 bases, leaving 11 bases between them. The CDR3 has 15 residues. CDR1 MNHEY and CDR2 SVGAGI come from the germline V gene. Here the CDR3 DNA reads TGTGCCAGCAGTTACGGGCAGGGATACAATCAGCCCCAGCATTTT. Encoded protein: CASSYGQGYNQPQHF.

V gene TRBV5-1 combines with J gene TRBJ2-7; D is ambiguous. The V end lost 0 bases, the J end lost 2 bases, and 9 bases lay between the germline ends. The length of the CDR3 is 14 residues. Germline assignment: CDR1 SGHRS and CDR2 YFSETQ. The DNA for the CDR3 is TGCGCCAGCAGCTTGGTGGCCGCCACCTACGAGCAGTACTTC. Protein: CASSLVAATYEQYF.

J is TRBJ2-7 and V is TRBV19; the match to TRBD1 covers 8 bases. The CDR3 is made up of 15 amino acids. Germline CDR1 reads LNHDA; CDR2 reads SQIVND (reference sequence). V dropped 4 bases and J dropped 6; count of bases not matched to a gene: 11. The chain's CDR3 is CASSRTGLSSGEQYF. For the CDR3, the DNA is TGTGCCAGTAGTAGGACAGGGCTATCGTCTGGCGAGCAGTACTTC.

The gene calls are TRBV29-1 and TRBJ2-4; TRBD2 matches at 10 bases. The CDR3 sequence is 14 residues long. The germline CDR1 and CDR2 sequences are SQVTM and ANQGSEA. V was clipped by 0 bases and J by 6 bases; unmatched bases: 2. The CDR3, as DNA: TGCAGCGTTGAAGAGGGGACTAGCGTAAACATTCAGTACTTC. Encoded protein: CSVEEGTSVNIQYF.

The rearrangement links TRBV28 to TRBJ1-2; TRBD1 agrees at 9 bases. The germline CDR1 and CDR2 sequences are MDHEN and SYDVKM. The length of the CDR3 is 15 residues. Trimming took 10 bases from V and 5 from J; bases not matched to a gene: 14. The CDR3 is CATEGSHRGLYGYTF. For the CDR3, the DNA is TGTGCCACCGAGGGGTCCCACAGGGGGCTTTATGGCTACACCTTC.

The chain recombines TRBV5-6 with TRBJ2-5; 10 nucleotides agree with TRBD1. J gave up 2 bases and V 0 bases, and 4 bases lay outside the gene matches. Germline loops: CDR1 SGHDT, CDR2 YYEEEE. There are 16 residues in the CDR3. Written as DNA, the CDR3 is TGTGCCAGCAGCTTGGCTGGGACAGGGGATCAAGAGACCCAGTACTTC. It yields the protein CASSLAGTGDQETQYF. The variable domain in full, completed from reference TRBV5-6 and TRBJ2-5, reads DAGVTQSPTHLIKTRGQQVTLRCSPKSGHDTVSWYQQALGQGPQFIFQYYEEEERQRGNFPDRFSGHQFPNYSSELNVNALLLGDSALYLCASSLAGTGDQETQYFGPGTRLLVL.

The V and J genes are TRBV19 and TRBJ2-7; D perhaps matches TRBD1 (5 bases). There are 14 residues in the CDR3. The V end was cut by 3 bases, the J end by 1 base, with 10 bases between. Germline V gene sequence: CDR1 LNHDA, CDR2 SQIVND (reference sequence). CDR3: CASSIRQNSYEQYF. CDR3 DNA: TGTGCCAGTAGTATTAGACAGAATTCCTACGAGCAGTACTTC. The entire variable domain, with the rest obtained from reference TRBV19 and TRBJ2-7, is as follows: DGGITQSPKYLFRKEGQNVTLSCEQNLNHDAMYWYRQDPGQGLRLIYYSQIVNDFQKGDIAEGYSVSREKKESFPLTVTSAQKNPTAFYLCASSIRQNSYEQYFGPGTRLTVT.

There are a few counts of this clone. The V gene is TRBV28, the J gene TRBJ1-2; TRBD1 matches 9 bases. Germline V lookup: CDR1 MDHEN, CDR2 SYDVKM. This CDR3 spans 12 amino acids. J lost 7 bases, V lost 8 bases, and 5 bases had no gene match. The CDR3 is CASSGQGLGYTF. The CDR3 DNA is TGTGCCAGCTCGGGACAGGGTCTTGGCTACACCTTC.

CDR3 in amino acids: CASSLERVNTEAFF. In DNA form, the CDR3 reads TGTGCCAGCAGCCTCGAGCGGGTGAACACTGAAGCTTTCTTT. The genes are TRBV6-5 and TRBJ1-1; D gene unclear. The CDR3 has 14 amino acids. From germline, CDR1 is MNHEY and CDR2 SVGAGI. Trimming shortened V by 6 bases and J by 0 bases, and 11 bases separated the two germline ends.

CDR3 bases: TGTGCCAGTAGCATGGGGGGACTAGCGATGGACAATGAGCAGTTCTTC. Protein sequence: CASSMGGLAMDNEQFF. The chain links TRBV19 to TRBJ2-1, with 10 bases fitting TRBD2. The V gene end was trimmed by 6 bases and the J gene end by 5 bases; junction bases not matched to a gene: 10. The CDR3 length is 16 residues. The germline CDR1 and CDR2 sequences are LNHDA and SQIVND (reference sequence). The full variable domain, its missing parts supplied by reference TRBV19 and TRBJ2-1, is DGGITQSPKYLFRKEGQNVTLSCEQNLNHDAMYWYRQDPGQGLRLIYYSQIVNDFQKGDIAEGYSVSREKKESFPLTVTSAQKNPTAFYLCASSMGGLAMDNEQFFGPGTRLTVL.

This chain connects TRBV5-4 to TRBJ2-5, with 11 bases matching TRBD1. The CDR3 extends over 16 amino acids. From germline, CDR1 is SGHNT and CDR2 YYREEE (reference sequence). V shed 4 bases and J 3 bases; nucleotides not matched to a gene: 8. This CDR3 is CASSRPGQGVEETQYF. The CDR3 coding sequence is TGTGCCAGCAGCAGACCGGGACAGGGGGTCGAAGAGACCCAGTACTTC. Full variable domain (missing parts from reference TRBV5-4 and TRBJ2-5): ETGVTQSPTHLIKTRGQQVTLRCSSQSGHNTVSWYQQALGQGPQFIFQYYREEENGRGNFPPRFSGLQFPNYSSELNVNALELDDSALYLCASSRPGQGVEETQYFGPGTRLLVL.

This chain connects TRBV2 to TRBJ2-7; D is unresolved. Germline-derived CDR1 and CDR2 are SNHLY and FYNNEI. The CDR3 spans 15 residues. The V and J ends lost 6 bases and 3 bases respectively, with 18 bases between them. The CDR3, as DNA: TGTGCCAGCAGCAATCCCAAGAGACACCGCTACGAGCAGTACTTC. It translates to CASSNPKRHRYEQYF.

This clone was counted between two and nine times. The chain is built from TRBV7-9 and TRBJ1-3; 7 nucleotides line up with TRBD1. CDR3 length equals 15 residues. Per germline, CDR1 SEHNR and CDR2 FQNEAQ (reference sequence). V was pared by 3 bases and J by 0 bases, with 2 bases of the junction left unmatched. For the CDR3, the DNA is TGTGCCAGCAGCTTGGGACAGATCTCTGGAAACACCATATATTTT. This codes for CASSLGQISGNTIYF.

The J gene is TRBJ1-2, the V gene TRBV6-5, with D possibly matching TRBD1 (5 bases). The CDR3 length is 13 residues. V was pared by 6 bases and J by 5 bases, with 13 bases between. Germline loops: CDR1 MNHEY, CDR2 SVGAGI. CDR3 in DNA: TGTGCCAGCAGGGGGATAACAGGTTATGGCTACACCTTC. The encoded protein is CASRGITGYGYTF.

This clone showed up just once. V is TRBV11-2 and J is TRBJ1-1, with D possibly TRBD1 on 6 matching bases. The ends were cut back, 2 bases at V and 4 bases at J, with 11 bases in the middle. This CDR3 has 14 residues. CDR1 and CDR2 from the germline V gene are SGHAT and FQNNGV. The CDR3 loop is CASSLIVGATEAFF. The CDR3 nucleotides are TGTGCCAGCAGCTTAATTGTGGGGGCCACTGAAGCTTTCTTT.

The chain is built from TRBV2 and TRBJ2-7; 9 nucleotides agree with TRBD1. J gave up 0 bases and V 7 bases, and 10 bases lay outside the gene matches. CDR1 is SNHLY and CDR2 is FYNNEI in the germline V gene. The CDR3 runs 16 residues. Here the CDR3 reads CASISAGTGSSYEQYF. CDR3 DNA: TGTGCCAGCATCTCCGCCGGGACAGGGAGCTCCTACGAGCAGTACTTC.

The V call is TRBV10-3, the J call TRBJ2-3, with D perhaps TRBD1 (5 bases). This CDR3 is built from 14 residues. Germline V gives CDR1 ENHRY, CDR2 SYGVKD. The V and J ends lost 2 bases and 3 bases respectively, with 9 bases between them. This CDR3 is CAISEPQGTDTQYF. CDR3 nucleotide sequence: TGTGCCATCAGTGAGCCCCAGGGAACAGATACGCAGTATTTT.